These 18 T cell receptor beta chains came from one sample sequenced in a study of tumor and adjacent non-tumor tissue in lung cancer. This sample's RNA came from whole unsorted tissue. Three rounds of nested PCR, following a modified ARM-PCR protocol, produced the TCRbeta library. TCRdb ran MiXCR on the multiplex PCR reads and lists one entry per CDR3 protein. The sample has fewer than 120,000 distinct CDR3 sequences, about 87% seen once. Sample: lung tumor tissue. These receptor sequences come from a man aged 65 to 79 with non-small cell lung cancer.

J is TRBJ2-2 and V is TRBV11-3; D possibly corresponds to TRBD1 (6 bases). There are 16 residues in the CDR3. V was pared by 5 bases and J by 17 bases, with 30 bases between. The germline V gene has CDR1 SGHNT and CDR2 YENEEA. The chain's CDR3 is CASSGRAVVGAGVLFF. The CDR3 region has the DNA TGTGCCAGCAGCGGCCGGGCGGTAGTGGGGGCCGGGGTGCTATTTTTT.

Remarks on this clonotype: At one end, the junction sequence differs from germline, possibly due to a read error. For the CDR3, the DNA is TGTGCCGGCAGCAGAACTGGGACAAGTAATGAAGAACTGTTTTTT. Its protein is CAGSRTGTSNEELFF. The J gene is TRBJ1-4, the V gene TRBV11-2, with D perhaps matching TRBD1 (6 bases). The germline V gene has CDR1 SGHAT and CDR2 FQNNGV. This CDR3 comprises 15 residues. The whole variable domain, remainder taken from reference TRBV11-2 and TRBJ1-4, is EAGVAQSPRYKIIEKRQSVAFWCNPISGHATLYWYQQILGQGPKLLIQFQNNGVVDDSQLPKDRFSAERLKGVDSTLKIQPAKLEDSAVYLCAGSRTGTSNEELFFGSGTQLSVL.

V gene TRBV7-2 combines with J gene TRBJ1-2; D possibly corresponds to TRBD1 (6 bases). Germline-derived CDR1 and CDR2 are SGHTA and FQGNSA. The CDR3 has 15 residues. Trimming took 2 bases from V and 8 from J, leaving 18 bases between them. The CDR3 DNA sequence: TGTGCCAGCAGCTTATCGGCAGGGGCGGTGGGCGGCTACACCTTC. This codes for CASSLSAGAVGGYTF.

Details on this clonotype: Sequence at one end of the junction differs from germline and may be a read error. The rearrangement links TRBV29-1 to TRBJ2-5; TRBD1 might be the D (6 bases). The CDR3 is 16 residues long. Germline CDR1 is SQVTM and CDR2 is ANQGSEA. The CDR3 region has the DNA TGTAGGGCCAAGCCCTACATCCAGACAGGTCAAGAGACCCATTACTTC. It specifies CRAKPYIQTGQETHYF.

The chain combines TRBV12-3 or TRBV12-4 with TRBJ2-1, with D uncertain. The J call is doubtful: the DNA matches TRBJ2-7 better. The CDR3 extends over 17 amino acids. The CDR3 bases are TGTGCCAGCAGTTTAGGTCAGCCGGTTACTTACCACAATGAGCAGTACTTC. This codes for CASSLGQPVTYHNEQYF.

Notes on this clonotype: A junction end diverges from the germline sequence, so it may reflect a read error. V gene TRBV11-1 combines with J gene TRBJ1-2; the match to TRBD1 covers 8 bases. The CDR3 covers 15 residues. The germline gives CDR1 SGHAT, CDR2 FQDESV (reference sequence). The CDR3 sequence: CANSFRTGIYYGYTF. CDR3 DNA: TGTGCCAACAGCTTTCGGACAGGGATCTATTATGGTTACACCTTT.

This clonotype qualifies as medium-sized. The chain uses TRBV4-3 and TRBJ2-2; 10 positions match TRBD2. In germline, CDR1 is LGHNA, CDR2 YSLEER. The CDR3 consists of 16 residues. The junction had 10 bases not matched to a gene; V was cut back by 4 bases and J by 8 bases. In DNA, the CDR3 is TGCGCCAGCAGCCCTATAACTAGCGGGATGCTGGGGGAGCTGTTTTTT. As protein: CASSPITSGMLGELFF.

This clonotype showed up just a few times. An end of the junction differs from the germline gene, which may be a read error. This chain links TRBV4-1 with TRBJ1-1; tentative D call: TRBD1 (5 bases). In germline, CDR1 is MGHRA, CDR2 YSYEKL. The CDR3 sequence is 14 residues long. The CDR3 sequence is CASSQDSINTEAFF. CDR3 DNA sequence: TGCGCCAGCAGTCAAGACAGTATTAACACTGAAGCTTTCTTT.

This clonotype showed up just once. With a much larger clone just one base away, this may be a read error. The V call is TRBV5-1, the J call TRBJ2-2; D might be TRBD1 or TRBD2, each matching 7 bases. This CDR3 region has 17 residues. Germline lookup yields CDR1 SGHRS and CDR2 YFSETQ. CDR3: CAGSLALTGRDTGELFF. The CDR3 nucleotides read TGCGCCGGCAGCTTGGCCCTGACAGGGAGGGACACCGGGGAGCTGTTTTTT.

A note on this clonotype: At one end, the junction sequence differs from germline, possibly due to a read error. V and J are TRBV5-8 and TRBJ2-7; D gene uncertain. CDR1 and CDR2 from the germline V gene are SGHTS and YDEGEE. The CDR3 spans 13 residues. The CDR3: CATSTFGKDEQYF. Here the CDR3 DNA reads TGTGCCACCAGCACCTTTGGCAAGGACGAGCAGTACTTC.

As regards this clonotype: At one end, the junction sequence differs from germline, possibly due to a read error. The V call is TRBV6-1, the J call TRBJ1-1, with D possibly matching TRBD1 (6 bases). CDR1 MNHNS and CDR2 SASEGT come from the germline V gene. This CDR3 is built from 15 residues. CDR3 DNA sequence: TGTGCCAGCACCCAATGGGGACATGTTCGTTCTGAGGCTTTCTTT. Amino acids: CASTQWGHVRSEAFF.

About this clonotype: The junction departs from germline at one end; a sequencing error may be responsible. The chain couples TRBV4-1 to TRBJ1-4; no reliable D call. Germline V gives CDR1 MGHRA, CDR2 YSYEKL. The CDR3 runs to 15 residues. The CDR3 DNA follows: TGCGCCAGCAACCAAGTAACAACCGATCCCCGGAGACTGTTTTTT. It is translated as CASNQVTTDPRRLFF.

On this clonotype itself: Since the CDR3 does not end with the conserved phenylalanine or tryptophan, this likely comes from a read error. The chain carries TRBV11-1 and TRBJ2-5; 9 bases align to TRBD2. This CDR3 region has 14 residues. Germline CDR1 and CDR2: SGHAT and FQDESV (reference sequence). The CDR3 nucleotides read TGTGCCATCAAAGCGGGGGGACGCCAAGTGACCCAGTACTGC. It translates to CAIKAGGRQVTQYC.

Comment on this clonotype: The conserved final phenylalanine or tryptophan is absent from the CDR3, which likely points to a read error. The chain recombines TRBV7-8 with TRBJ1-1; D not certain. Germline-derived CDR1 and CDR2 are SGHVS and FQNEAQ. The CDR3 runs 13 residues. CDR3 sequence: CACSLTIGTEAFL. CDR3 coding DNA: TGTGCCTGCAGCTTAACCATTGGCACTGAAGCTTTCCTT.

As for this clonotype: A read error may produce the germline difference seen at one junction end. CDR3 coding DNA: TGCACCAGTAGCTTGGCAGGGACCGTTCACGACGAGCAGTACTTC. Its protein product is CTSSLAGTVHDEQYF. This chain uses TRBV5-1 with TRBJ2-7; D may correspond to TRBD1 or TRBD2 (5 bases each). The CDR3 consists of 15 residues. Germline values: CDR1 SGHRS, CDR2 YFSETQ.

This chain connects TRBV5-4 to TRBJ2-2, with TRBD1 identical over 7 bases. CDR1 is SGHNT and CDR2 is YYREEE in the germline V gene (reference sequence). With 8 bases clipped from V and 1 base from J, the junction kept 17 bases outside the gene matches. The CDR3 length is 18 residues. CDR3 region: CASSPPGQRLMNTGELFF. The CDR3 nucleotides are TGTGCCAGTAGCCCGCCGGGACAGCGTTTGATGAACACCGGGGAGCTGTTTTTT.

As for this clonotype: Germline is not matched at one junction end, which may reflect a read error. The chain combines TRBV4-3 with TRBJ2-1; D remains ambiguous. Germline V CDR1 and CDR2: LGHNA, YSLEER. The CDR3 spans 17 residues. The CDR3 nucleotides are TGCGCCATCAGCCAAGACCCAGCAGGAGCTGAACACAATGAGCAGTTCTTC. This gives the protein CAISQDPAGAEHNEQFF.

This chain uses TRBV6-2 or TRBV6-3 with TRBJ2-6; 9 bases line up with TRBD2. Germline V CDR1 and CDR2: MNHEY, SVGEGT. The CDR3 is made up of 16 amino acids. The CDR3, as DNA: TGTGACACCGGCCTAGCGGGACCAGGTGGGGCCAACGTCCTGACTTTC. It is translated as CDTGLAGPGGANVLTF.